The rows below give T cell receptor beta chains drawn from one sample of a study of T cell responses to AZD1222 COVID-19 vaccine. Method: immunoSEQ multiplex PCR; TCRdb's copy keeps in-frame clones and lacks some. This table holds over 85,000 clones, about 81% found once. This sample comprised peripheral blood, obtained 28 days after the second AZD1222 dose. These receptors originate from an adult who received the AZD1222 COVID-19 vaccine. CDR3s include the opening cysteine and the closing phenylalanine or tryptophan. A D gene is named only where the DNA matches it firmly. Clone size appears in some rows only: once, few, many, or a class for an expanded clone.

few,TRBJ2-3,TRBD2,TRBV5-1,TGCGCCAGCAGCTTGTCCTATCGACTAGCGGGGACAGATACGCAGTATTTT,CASSLSYRLAGTDTQYF
.,TRBJ2-3,TRBD2,TRBV12-5,TGTGCTAGTGGTTTGGGGACTAGCGGGGGCTCAGATACGCAGTATTTT,CASGLGTSGGSDTQYF
.,TRBJ1-2,.,TRBV6-1,TGTGCCAGCAGTGAATCCGGGGCGAGCTATGGCTACACCTTC,CASSESGASYGYTF
.,TRBJ1-2,TRBD1,TRBV27,TGTGCCAGCAGTTACAGGGGGGAGGGTTATGGCTACACCTTC,CASSYRGEGYGYTF
.,TRBJ2-1,TRBD1,TRBV7-9,TGTGCCAGCAGCTCGACCAGGGGGCATTTAGATGAGCAGTTCTTC,CASSSTRGHLDEQFF
.,TRBJ2-2,TRBD2,TRBV9,TGTGCCAGCAGCGTAGGGACTAGCGGGGCGACCGGGGAGCTGTTTTTT,CASSVGTSGATGELFF
.,TRBJ2-7,.,TRBV6-5,TGTGCCAGCAAGGTTACGCTCCAATCCTACGAGCAGTACTTC,CASKVTLQSYEQYF
.,TRBJ2-3,.,TRBV11-2,TGTGCCAGCAGCTCCCAAGGGGGGTTGGGTACGCAGTATTTT,CASSSQGGLGTQYF
few,TRBJ2-2,.,TRBV25-1,TGTGCCAGCAGTGAATATGGGGCCGGGACCGGGGAGCTGTTTTTT,CASSEYGAGTGELFF
.,TRBJ2-7,.,TRBV3-1/TRBV3-2,TGTGCCAGCAGCCAAAGGAGGGTCTTGCTAGGGGGCGAGCAGTACTTC,CASSQRRVLLGGEQYF
.,TRBJ1-2,.,TRBV19,TGTGCCAGTAGTATAATAACAGGCGGGGGCTACACCTTC,CASSIITGGGYTF
.,TRBJ2-7,.,TRBV18,TGTGCCAGCTCACCAAGCGGGCTGAGCTCCTACGAGCAGTACTTC,CASSPSGLSSYEQYF
.,TRBJ1-2,TRBD1,TRBV5-1,TGCGCCAGCAGCGGGACAGGGGCCATTTCCTATGGCTACACCTTC,CASSGTGAISYGYTF
.,TRBJ2-7,TRBD1,TRBV29-1,TGCAGCGTTCATAAAGGGACAGGGGTTACAAGGGAGCAGTACTTC,CSVHKGTGVTREQYF
.,TRBJ1-3,.,TRBV5-1,TGCGCCAGCAGCCTGGGACAAGCCTCTGGAAACACCATATATTTT,CASSLGQASGNTIYF
once,TRBJ2-6,.,TRBV5-1,TGCGCCAGCAGCTTTGGGGCTAACTCTGGGGCCAACGTCCTGACTTTC,CASSFGANSGANVLTF
.,TRBJ1-1,.,TRBV12-3/TRBV12-4,TGTGCCAGCAGCCCACCCCGGGCCACTGAAGCTTTCTTT,CASSPPRATEAFF
.,TRBJ1-2,.,TRBV3-1/TRBV3-2,TGTGCCAGCAGCCAGGGTGCCGGGGACGGCTACACCTTC,CASSQGAGDGYTF
.,TRBJ2-1,TRBD2,TRBV11-2,TGTGCCAGCAGCGATAGACTAGCGGGGGGGGTCAATGAGCAGTTCTTC,CASSDRLAGGVNEQFF
.,TRBJ1-5,.,TRBV7-2,TGTGCCAGCAGCTTAGGTTCGGGCGCGGGCAATCAGCCCCAGCATTTT,CASSLGSGAGNQPQHF
.,TRBJ1-2,.,TRBV5-1,TGCGCCAGCAGCCCACGGGCTGACCGCGGCGGGCCTAGTACCTTC,CASSPRADRGGPSTF
.,TRBJ1-2,TRBD1,TRBV11-2,TGTGCCAGCAGCGACAGGGGGCGAAATGGCTACACCTTC,CASSDRGRNGYTF
.,TRBJ2-5,.,TRBV27,TGTGCCAGCAGTTCCCCCAGGGGAGGTCAAGAGACCCAGTACTTC,CASSSPRGGQETQYF
.,TRBJ2-7,.,TRBV5-4,TGTGCCAGCAGCCAGGCCGGGACTGCTGCCTACGAGCAGTACTTC,CASSQAGTAAYEQYF
few,TRBJ1-2,.,TRBV6-5,TGTGCCAGCAGTCCGACAGGCCCAGTTATAAATGGCTACACCTTC,CASSPTGPVINGYTF
.,TRBJ1-1,TRBD1,TRBV2,TGTGCCAGCAGTGATAAGGTGACAGGGGCGCTAAACACTGAAGCTTTCTTT,CASSDKVTGALNTEAFF
.,TRBJ1-1,TRBD1,TRBV7-8,TGTGCCAGCAGCTTAGCGACAGGGGTGGGCACTGAAGCTTTCTTT,CASSLATGVGTEAFF
.,TRBJ2-7,TRBD1,TRBV13,TGTGCCAGCAGCTTAGGGGGACAGATCTACGAGCAGTACTTC,CASSLGGQIYEQYF
.,TRBJ2-1,TRBD2,TRBV18,TGTGCCAGCTCACCATCTAGCGGGGTTTACAATGAGCAGTTCTTC,CASSPSSGVYNEQFF
.,TRBJ1-2,.,TRBV6-2/TRBV6-3,TGTGCCAGCAGTTACGCCTTACTCTATGGCTACACCTTC,CASSYALLYGYTF
.,TRBJ1-1,.,TRBV29-1,TGCAGCGGGCGGACCGGGATGAACACTGAAGCTTTCTTT,CSGRTGMNTEAFF
.,TRBJ1-1,TRBD1,TRBV9,TGTGCCAGCAGCGTACGACAGGGACCGAACACTGAAGCTTTCTTT,CASSVRQGPNTEAFF
.,TRBJ2-1,TRBD1,TRBV7-6,TGTGCCAGCAGCTTAGCGTGGACGACAGGGGGAAAAAATGAGCAGTTCTTC,CASSLAWTTGGKNEQFF
.,TRBJ2-2,.,TRBV19,TGTGCCAGTAGGTGGGAGAACACCGGGGAGCTGTTTTTT,CASRWENTGELFF
.,TRBJ1-5,.,TRBV6-1,TGTGCCAGCAGTGAAGCTCATGGGGAGGGGCGCGGGCCCCAGCATTTT,CASSEAHGEGRGPQHF
once,TRBJ2-5,.,TRBV10-1,TGCGCCAGCAGTGAATTGACAGCATCTGGGGAGACCCAGTACTTC,CASSELTASGETQYF
few,TRBJ1-4,.,TRBV7-9,TGTGCCAGCAGCTTAAAATACGACCCGGAAAAACTGTTTTTT,CASSLKYDPEKLFF
.,TRBJ1-1,.,TRBV29-1,TGCAGCGTTGACGCGGGAGGGAACACTGAAGCTTTCTTT,CSVDAGGNTEAFF
.,TRBJ1-1,.,TRBV5-1,TGCGCCAGCAGCTTGGGGCAGCAGAACACTGAAGCTTTCTTT,CASSLGQQNTEAFF
.,TRBJ2-2,.,TRBV5-1,TGCGCCAGCAGATCCGAACCGAACCCTTCCTCGGGGGAGCTGTTTTTT,CASRSEPNPSSGELFF
once,TRBJ2-2,.,TRBV19,TGTGCCAGCACACAGGGAAGGGTGGGCACCGGGGAGCTGTTTTTT,CASTQGRVGTGELFF
.,TRBJ2-2,TRBD2,TRBV2,TGTGCCAGCAGTGTTCTAGCGGGAATCGGGGAGCTGTTTTTT,CASSVLAGIGELFF
.,TRBJ1-3,.,TRBV7-6,TGTGCCAGCAGCGAAAACCCCGGTGGGACTGGAAACACCATATATTTT,CASSENPGGTGNTIYF
.,TRBJ1-2,.,TRBV10-3,TGTGCCAGCCTCAGGGGCCTGAACTATGGCTACACCTTC,CASLRGLNYGYTF
.,TRBJ1-5,TRBD1,TRBV6-1,TGTGCCAGCAGTGAAATAGGGACAGGGGGGAAGTCTAATCAGCCCCAGCATTTT,CASSEIGTGGKSNQPQHF
.,TRBJ2-7,.,TRBV7-7,TGTGCCAGCAGCTACGCCGAAGGGGGTTACGAGCAGTACTTC,CASSYAEGGYEQYF
.,TRBJ2-7,.,TRBV28,TGTGCCAGCAGTCCCTCGTCAGGGCCTATCTACGAGCAGTACTTC,CASSPSSGPIYEQYF
.,TRBJ1-3,.,TRBV29-1,TGCAGCGCCAGGAAGAGCTCTGGAAACACCATATATTTT,CSARKSSGNTIYF
.,TRBJ2-3,TRBD2,TRBV9,TGTGCCAGCAGCGTAGAATCTAGCGGGCACACAGATACGCAGTATTTT,CASSVESSGHTDTQYF
.,TRBJ2-1,.,TRBV25-1,TGTGCCAGCAGTGGGTTTGTTTACAATGAGCAGTTCTTC,CASSGFVYNEQFF
once,TRBJ1-6,.,TRBV2,TGTGCCAGCAGTGATGCAGGGTCCTATAATTCACCCCTCCACTTT,CASSDAGSYNSPLHF
.,TRBJ1-5,TRBD1,TRBV2,TGTGCCAGCAGTGACCGGACAGGGAATAGCAATCAGCCCCAGCATTTT,CASSDRTGNSNQPQHF
.,TRBJ1-1,TRBD1,TRBV5-1,TGCGCCAGCAGCGTCAGGGGGGCCATGAACACTGAAGCTTTCTTT,CASSVRGAMNTEAFF
.,TRBJ2-3,.,TRBV27,TGTGCCACATCTACCCCGGGCACAGATACGCAGTATTTT,CATSTPGTDTQYF
.,TRBJ1-2,TRBD1,TRBV4-1,TGCGCCAGCAGCCTACCCGGGACAGGGCAGGGCTACACCTTC,CASSLPGTGQGYTF
.,TRBJ2-2,.,TRBV5-5,TGTGCCAGCAGCCCGGAAGGCACCCGGGAGCTGTTTTTT,CASSPEGTRELFF
.,TRBJ1-2,.,TRBV18,TGTGCCAGCTCCAGCCCACGGACATATAACACTAGGGGCTACACCTTC,CASSSPRTYNTRGYTF
.,TRBJ1-1,.,TRBV5-1,TGCGCCAGCAGCTTTAGGGGGGAGAACACTGAAGCTTTCTTT,CASSFRGENTEAFF
.,TRBJ1-1,.,TRBV5-6,TGTGCCAGCAGCTTGACCACCAACACTGAAGCTTTCTTT,CASSLTTNTEAFF
few,TRBJ2-6,.,TRBV10-1,TGCGCCAGCAGTTGTTCGCTAAGATCGCACAGTCGGGCCAACGTCCTGACTTTC,CASSCSLRSHSRANVLTF